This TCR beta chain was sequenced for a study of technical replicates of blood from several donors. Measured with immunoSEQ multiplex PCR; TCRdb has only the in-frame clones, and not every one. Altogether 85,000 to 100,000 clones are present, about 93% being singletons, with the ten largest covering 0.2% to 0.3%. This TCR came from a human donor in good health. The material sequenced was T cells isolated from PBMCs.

Here the CDR3 DNA reads TGTGCCTGGAGTGCCGGGACAGGGCTTGAGCAGTACTTC. Its translation is CAWSAGTGLEQYF. The chain recombines TRBV30 with TRBJ2-7, with 9 bases that match TRBD1. V dropped 1 base and J dropped 7; count of bases not matched to a gene: 5. Germline CDR1 and CDR2: GTSNPN and SVGIG (reference sequence). The CDR3 runs 13 residues.